This T cell receptor (beta chain) was documented in a study of radiation and T cells in renal cell carcinoma. Study summary: Nephrectomy followed 15 Gy stereotactic body radiation by 4 weeks.

V dropped 4 bases and J dropped 1 base, with 11 bases sitting between them. Germline-derived CDR1 and CDR2 are SGDLS and YYNGEE. This CDR3 spans 14 amino acids. The time point was: baseline pretreatment blood. The treatment was: 15 Gy SBRT to primary tumor, nephrectomy 4 weeks later. The tumor was a clear cell renal cell carcinoma. Repertoires were generated with immunoSEQ multiplex PCR, while TCRdb's copy carries only in-frame clones and drops some. The sample lists 150,000 or so clones, about 88% occurring once. V and J are TRBV9 and TRBJ1-1; D ambiguous. The input for sequencing was blood, taken from a patient whose treatment included radiotherapy and nephrectomy. This receptor was taken from a woman aged 70 to 79 with renal cell carcinoma. The CDR3 coding sequence is TGTGCCAGCAGCTTGAGACCTACGAACACTGAAGCTTTCTTT. Translation gives CASSLRPTNTEAFF. The whole variable domain, filled in from reference TRBV9 and TRBJ1-1, reads DSGVTQTPKHLITATGQRVTLRCSPRSGDLSVYWYQQSLDQGLQFLIQYYNGEERAKGNILERFSAQQFPDLHSELNLSSLELGDSALYFCASSLRPTNTEAFFGQGTRLTVV.